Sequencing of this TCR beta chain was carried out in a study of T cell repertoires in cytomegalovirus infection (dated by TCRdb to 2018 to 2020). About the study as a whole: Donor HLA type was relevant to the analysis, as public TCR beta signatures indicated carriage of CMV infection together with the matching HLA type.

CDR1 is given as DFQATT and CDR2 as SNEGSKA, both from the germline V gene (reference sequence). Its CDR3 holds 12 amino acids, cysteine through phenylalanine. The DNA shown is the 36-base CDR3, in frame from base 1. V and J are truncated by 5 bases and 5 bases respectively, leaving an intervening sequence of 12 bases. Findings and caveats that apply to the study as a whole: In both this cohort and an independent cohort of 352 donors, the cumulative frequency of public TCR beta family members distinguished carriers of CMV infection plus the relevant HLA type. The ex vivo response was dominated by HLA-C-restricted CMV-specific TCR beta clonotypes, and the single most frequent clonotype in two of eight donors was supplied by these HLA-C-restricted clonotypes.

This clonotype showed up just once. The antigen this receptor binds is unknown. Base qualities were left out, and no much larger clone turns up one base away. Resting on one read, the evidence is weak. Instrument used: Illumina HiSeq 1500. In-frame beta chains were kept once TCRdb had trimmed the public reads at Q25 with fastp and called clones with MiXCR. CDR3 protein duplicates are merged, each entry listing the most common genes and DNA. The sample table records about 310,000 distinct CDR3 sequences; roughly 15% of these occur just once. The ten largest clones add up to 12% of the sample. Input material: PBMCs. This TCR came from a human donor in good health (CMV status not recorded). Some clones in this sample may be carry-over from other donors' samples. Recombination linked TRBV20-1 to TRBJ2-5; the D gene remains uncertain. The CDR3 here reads CSAPPFEETQYF. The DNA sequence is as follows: TGCAGTGCTCCGCCCTTCGAGGAGACCCAGTACTTC.